Presented here are 5 T cell receptor beta chains from one specimen sequenced in a study of graft-versus-host responses after intestinal transplantation. Antigens for these TCRs are unknown. This table comes from immunoSEQ multiplex PCR, and its TCRdb copy is limited to in-frame clones, with some not included. The sample contains 60,000 to 80,000 clones, about 92% of which appear only once. The material was unstimulated CD8+ T cells sorted from spleen or lymph node cells, obtained before intestinal transplant. The receptor source for this set is a human donor who received an intestinal transplant.

The chain links TRBV6-1 to TRBJ2-7; 8 nucleotides agree with TRBD1. V lost 10 bases, J lost 4 bases, and 3 bases stayed unmatched. The CDR3 covers 11 residues. Germline loops: CDR1 MNHNS, CDR2 SASEGT. CDR3 amino acids: CANRQGYEQYF. For the CDR3, the DNA is TGTGCCAACAGACAGGGGTACGAGCAGTACTTC.

J is TRBJ2-5 and V is TRBV2; D possibly corresponds to TRBD2 (6 bases). Near its end, the DNA agrees better with TRBJ2-7, so the J call may be wrong. The CDR3 contains 14 residues. Germline CDR1 is SNHLY and CDR2 is FYNNEI. The CDR3 protein is CASTTARGGDEQYF. The CDR3 bases are TGTGCCAGCACCACCGCCCGGGGCGGGGACGAGCAGTACTTC.

CDR3 nucleotides: TGTGCCAGTAGTATACGGTGGGGGCCCGGGGAGACCCAGTACTTC. It is translated as CASSIRWGPGETQYF. The J gene is TRBJ2-5, the V gene TRBV19, with a tentative D call TRBD1 (6 bases). Trimming shortened V by 2 bases and J by 5 bases, and 15 bases separated the two germline ends. Germline CDR1 LNHDA, CDR2 SQIVND (reference sequence). The CDR3 length is 15 residues.

The CDR3 DNA follows: TGCAGCGTTCATTGGGAGGGTGGCTACACCTTC. Encoded protein: CSVHWEGGYTF. V usage is TRBV29-1 and J usage is TRBJ1-2; no definite D call. The CDR3 has 11 amino acids. Germline CDR1 reads SQVTM; CDR2 reads ANQGSEA. Trimming removed 5 bases at V and 7 bases at J, with 11 bases between.

The chain employs TRBV10-3 and TRBJ1-2; TRBD1 matches 7 bases. CDR3 size: 12 residues. V was clipped by 6 bases and J by 6 bases; unmatched bases: 4. Germline values: CDR1 ENHRY, CDR2 SYGVKD. This CDR3 is CAISPQGDGYTF. The CDR3 region has the DNA TGTGCCATCAGCCCTCAGGGGGATGGCTACACCTTC.